This TCR beta chain was identified during a study of CD4 and CD8 cells across lung adenocarcinoma regions (dated by TCRdb to the late 2010s). In terms of the full investigation: The study compared tumor centers with tumor margins to examine intratumor heterogeneity of the T cell receptor repertoire.

This clonotype was recorded once. It has no known antigen specificity. No base quality information exists; no much larger clone differs at one position. A single read counts as weak evidence. Library preparation used PCR. TCRdb lists the instrument as HiSeq X Ten. Starting from the raw public reads, TCRdb applied fastp trimming at Q25, assembled clones with MiXCR and retained in-frame beta chains. Each record represents a unique CDR3 protein, reported with the most common genes and DNA among its rows. The sample contains 10,000 to 15,000 distinct CDR3 sequences, roughly 47% of them found a single time. The biggest ten clones account for 25% to 30% of the sample. The donors were patients who had localized lung adenocarcinoma, which is a subtype of non-small cell lung cancer. Samples were obtained from the margins of localized lung adenocarcinomas. For TCR repertoire analysis, CD8+ T cells taken from tumor tissue were profiled apart from CD4+ T cells.

The germline V gene sets CDR1 to ENHRY and CDR2 to SYGVKD. The CDR3 contains 19 residues, cysteine and phenylalanine counted. The kept DNA is CDR3 alone, 57 bases in frame from the first base. V is shortened by 4 bases, J by 8 bases, and the region joining them spans 32 bases. Source material: CD8+ T cells from the margin of a lung tumor. This specimen's cell subset or site label, per the study, means: tumor margin region. The sequence derives from a male donor with lung adenocarcinoma. The CD4 and CD8 labels of this study may be unreliable. The chain uses TRBV10-3 and TRBJ2-5, with TRBD2 perhaps the D gene, on 6 matching bases. The CDR3 amino acid sequence is: CAISGDADTGGRGRDTQYF. The DNA sequence is TGTGCCATCAGTGGTGATGCGGATACCGGGGGTCGCGGCAGAGATACCCAGTACTTC.